The present TCR beta chain was sequenced within a study of T-cell reconstitution after alpha-beta-depleted transplantation in children. The sample holds many counts of this clonotype. Its target is not known. TCRbeta library preparation incorporated unique molecular identifiers. TCRdb itself ran the PCR reads through MiXCR, one entry per CDR3 protein. The table lists around 500,000 distinct CDR3 sequences, roughly 24% of them singletons. General observations from the study: One year post-transplant, T-cell counts and diversity were largely derived from T cells produced anew. In patients about two months after transplant, alpha-beta T cells reportedly arose from several hundred expanded graft clones. The study traced high day-60 TCRbeta diversity in some patients to surviving recipient T cells and thymic progenitors.

This CDR3 comprises 11 residues. In germline, CDR1 is GTSNPN, CDR2 SVGIG (reference sequence). Trimming removed 1 base from V and 10 bases from J, with 8 bases in between. V gene TRBV30 combines with J gene TRBJ2-1; D unclear. This sequence originates from a boy in the first two years of life who had a stem cell transplant for acute myeloid leukemia, so the T cells may come from the graft donor. The sample consisted of PBMCs, mostly from graft donor cells, taken 360 days after TCRalphabeta/CD19-depleted stem cell transplant. The CDR3 region has the DNA TGTGCCTGGAGTGCGGCCGACGAGCAGTTCTTC. It specifies CAWSAADEQFF. Combining the CDR3 with reference TRBV30 and TRBJ2-1 gives the whole variable domain SQTIHQWPATLVQPVGSPLSLECTVEGTSNPNLYWYRQAAGRGLQLLFYSVGIGQISSEVPQNLSASRPQDRQFILSSKKLLLSDSGFYLCAWSAADEQFFGPGTRLTVL.